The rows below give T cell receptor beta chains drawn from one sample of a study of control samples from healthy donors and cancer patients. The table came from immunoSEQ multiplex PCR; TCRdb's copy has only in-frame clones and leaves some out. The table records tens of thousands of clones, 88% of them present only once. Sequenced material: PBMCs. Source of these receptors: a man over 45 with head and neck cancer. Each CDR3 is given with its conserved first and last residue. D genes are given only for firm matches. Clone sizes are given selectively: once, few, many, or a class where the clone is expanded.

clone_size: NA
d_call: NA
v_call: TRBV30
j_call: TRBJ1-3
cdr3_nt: TGTGCCTGGTTGGTCGGAAACACCATATATTTT
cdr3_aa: CAWLVGNTIYF

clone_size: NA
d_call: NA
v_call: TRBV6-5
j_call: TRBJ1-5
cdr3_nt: TGTGCCAGCGCTACGGGGCGCAATCAGCCCCAGCATTTT
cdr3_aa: CASATGRNQPQHF

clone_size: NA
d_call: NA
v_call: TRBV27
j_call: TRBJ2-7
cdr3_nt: TGTGCCAGTAGGGGACTCTCCTACGAGCAGTACTTC
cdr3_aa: CASRGLSYEQYF

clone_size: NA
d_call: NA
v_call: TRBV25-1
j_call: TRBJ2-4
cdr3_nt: TGTGCCAGCAGTGAATGGAGGTCGTACACCAAAAACATTCAGTACTTC
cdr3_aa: CASSEWRSYTKNIQYF

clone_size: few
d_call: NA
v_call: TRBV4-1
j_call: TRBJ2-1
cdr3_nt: TGCGCCAGCAGTCACGTAGGCGGGGCGCGGAGCTTTGAGCAGTTCTTC
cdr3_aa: CASSHVGGARSFEQFF

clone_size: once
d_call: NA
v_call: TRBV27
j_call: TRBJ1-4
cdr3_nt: TGTGCCAGCTCCCCCTCAGGGTTTTCTCAATTCCGAAATGAAAAACTGTTTTTT
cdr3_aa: CASSPSGFSQFRNEKLFF

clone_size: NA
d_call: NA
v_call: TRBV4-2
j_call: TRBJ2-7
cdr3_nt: TGTGCCAGCAGCCAAGCCGGGGCAGGGGCCACCTACGAGCAGTACTTC
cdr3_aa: CASSQAGAGATYEQYF

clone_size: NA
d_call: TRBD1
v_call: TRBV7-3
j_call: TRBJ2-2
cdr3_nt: TGTGCCAGCAGGCAGGGGGCTAACGGGGAGCTGTTTTTT
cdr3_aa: CASRQGANGELFF

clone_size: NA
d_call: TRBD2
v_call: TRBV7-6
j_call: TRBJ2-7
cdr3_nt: TGTGCCAGCAGCTTAGAGGTTCGGGCTAGCGGGAGGGCCCACGAGCAGTACTTC
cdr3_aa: CASSLEVRASGRAHEQYF

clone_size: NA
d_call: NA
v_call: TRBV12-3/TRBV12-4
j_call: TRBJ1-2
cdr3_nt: TGTGCCAGCAGTTATTTCTCTTCCTACACCTTC
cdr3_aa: CASSYFSSYTF

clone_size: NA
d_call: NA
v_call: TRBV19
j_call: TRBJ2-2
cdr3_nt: TGTGCCAGTAAGAGGGGGGGAAGGCTCGGGGAGCTGTTTTTT
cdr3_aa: CASKRGGRLGELFF

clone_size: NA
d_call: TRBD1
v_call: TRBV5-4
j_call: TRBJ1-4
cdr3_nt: TGTGCCAGCAGGCAGGGGGGGCCGGATCCAAATGAAAAACTGTTTTTT
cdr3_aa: CASRQGGPDPNEKLFF

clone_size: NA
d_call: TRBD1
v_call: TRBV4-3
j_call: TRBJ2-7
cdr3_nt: TGCGCCAGCAGCCCACTGCGGACAGGGGGCCCAGAGCAGTACTTC
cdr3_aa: CASSPLRTGGPEQYF

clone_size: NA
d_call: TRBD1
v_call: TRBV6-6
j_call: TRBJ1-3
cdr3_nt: TGTGCCAGCGGCCAGACGCAGGGGGCCACCATATATTTT
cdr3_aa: CASGQTQGATIYF

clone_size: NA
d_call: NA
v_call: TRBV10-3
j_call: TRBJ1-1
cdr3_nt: TGCGCCGGATTGGATCCTGAAGCTTTCTTT
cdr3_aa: CAGLDPEAFF

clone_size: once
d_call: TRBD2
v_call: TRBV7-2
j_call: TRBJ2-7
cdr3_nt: TGTGCCAGCAGCTTAGTGGGACTAGCGGGATCCTTCTACGAGCAGTACTTC
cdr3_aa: CASSLVGLAGSFYEQYF

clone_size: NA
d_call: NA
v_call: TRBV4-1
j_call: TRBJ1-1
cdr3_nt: TGCGCCAGCAGCCAAGATGGGGGGGAGAACACTGAAGCTTTCTTT
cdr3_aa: CASSQDGGENTEAFF

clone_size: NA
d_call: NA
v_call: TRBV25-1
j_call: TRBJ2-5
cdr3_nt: TGTGCCAGCAGTGATCCCCAAGGAGGAGAAGAGACCCAGTACTTC
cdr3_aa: CASSDPQGGEETQYF

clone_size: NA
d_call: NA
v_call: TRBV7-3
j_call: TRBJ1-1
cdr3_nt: TGTGCCAGCAGCTTACTGGGGGACCCGAACACTGAAGCTTTCTTT
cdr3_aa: CASSLLGDPNTEAFF

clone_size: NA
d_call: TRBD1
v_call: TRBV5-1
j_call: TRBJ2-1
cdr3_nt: TGCGCCAGCAGCACCAACACAGGGGGCCGATATGAGCAGTTCTTC
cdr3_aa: CASSTNTGGRYEQFF

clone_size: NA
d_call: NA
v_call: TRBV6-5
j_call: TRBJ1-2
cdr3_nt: TGTGCCAGCAGCCAGGGTAACTATGGCTACACCTTC
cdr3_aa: CASSQGNYGYTF

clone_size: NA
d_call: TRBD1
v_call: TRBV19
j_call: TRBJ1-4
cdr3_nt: TGTGCCAGTAGTACCTTCCCGGGACAGGGGGCGACTGGTGATGAAAAACTGTTTTTT
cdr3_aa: CASSTFPGQGATGDEKLFF

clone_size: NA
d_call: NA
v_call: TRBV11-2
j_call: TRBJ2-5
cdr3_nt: TGTGCCAGCAGCTTAGAAGGGATACAAGAGACCCAGTACTTC
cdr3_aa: CASSLEGIQETQYF

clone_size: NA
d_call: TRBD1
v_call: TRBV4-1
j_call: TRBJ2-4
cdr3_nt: TGCGCCAGCAGCCAAGGGGACAGGGGGCCCTCTCAGTACTTC
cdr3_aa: CASSQGDRGPSQYF

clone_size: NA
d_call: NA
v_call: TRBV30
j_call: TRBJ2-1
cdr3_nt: TGTGCCTGGACCCGCAGTTGGAATGAGCAGTTCTTC
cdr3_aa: CAWTRSWNEQFF

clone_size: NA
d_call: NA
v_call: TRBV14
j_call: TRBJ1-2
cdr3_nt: TGTGCCAGCAGCCCCGCACAGGGATTGCTTTTTGGCTACACCTTC
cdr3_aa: CASSPAQGLLFGYTF

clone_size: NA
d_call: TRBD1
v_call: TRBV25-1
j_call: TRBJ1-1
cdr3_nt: TGTGCCAGCAGTGGACAGGGATTCCACACTGAAGCTTTCTTT
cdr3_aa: CASSGQGFHTEAFF

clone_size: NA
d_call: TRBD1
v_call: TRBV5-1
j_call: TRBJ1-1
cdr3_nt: TGCGCCAGCAGCTTGGACGGACAGGGTGACACTGAAGCTTTCTTT
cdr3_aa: CASSLDGQGDTEAFF

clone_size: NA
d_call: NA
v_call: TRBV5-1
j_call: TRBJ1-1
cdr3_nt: TGCGCCAGCAGCTTTTGGCAGGGGACTAGTCCCACTGAAGCTTTCTTT
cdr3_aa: CASSFWQGTSPTEAFF

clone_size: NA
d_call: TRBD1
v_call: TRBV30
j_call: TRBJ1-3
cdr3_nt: TGTGCCTGGAGAGCGGGACAGAGGACTTCTGGAAACACCATATATTTT
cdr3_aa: CAWRAGQRTSGNTIYF

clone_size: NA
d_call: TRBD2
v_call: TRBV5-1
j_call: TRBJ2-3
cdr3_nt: TGCGCCAGCAGCCCCTCCCGGACTAGCGGGAGTAGCTTTGGGACGCAGTATTTT
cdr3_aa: CASSPSRTSGSSFGTQYF

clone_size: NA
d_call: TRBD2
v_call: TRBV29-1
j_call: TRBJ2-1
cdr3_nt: TGCAGCGTTGCTAGCGGGAGCTCCTACAATGAGCAGTTCTTC
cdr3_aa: CSVASGSSYNEQFF

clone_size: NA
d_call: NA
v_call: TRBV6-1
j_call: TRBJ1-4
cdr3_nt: TGTGCCAGCAGTGATGGGGGAGGCGAAAAACTGTTTTTT
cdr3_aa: CASSDGGGEKLFF

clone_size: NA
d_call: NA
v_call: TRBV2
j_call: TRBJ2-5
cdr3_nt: TGTGCCAGCAGTCCCGCAGGGTGGAGTGAGACCCAGTACTTC
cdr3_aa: CASSPAGWSETQYF

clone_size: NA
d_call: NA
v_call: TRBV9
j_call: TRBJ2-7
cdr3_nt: TGTGCCAGCAGCGGGCCCTCGGGAACCTACGAGCAGTACTTC
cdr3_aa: CASSGPSGTYEQYF

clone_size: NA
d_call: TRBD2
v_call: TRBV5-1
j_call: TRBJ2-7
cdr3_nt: TGCGCCAGCAGCTCGGGACTAGCGACCTACGAGCAGTACTTC
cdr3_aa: CASSSGLATYEQYF

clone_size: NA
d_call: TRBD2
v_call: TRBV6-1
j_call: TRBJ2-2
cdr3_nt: TGTGCCAGCAGTGCCCGACCCCTCGAGTTAGCGGGAGGCCCCGGGGAGCTGTTTTTT
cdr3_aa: CASSARPLELAGGPGELFF

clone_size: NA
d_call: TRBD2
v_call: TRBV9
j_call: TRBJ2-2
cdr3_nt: TGTGCCAGCAGCGTAAAGCGGGAGGGAGGGAAAAACACCGGGGAGCTGTTTTTT
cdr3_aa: CASSVKREGGKNTGELFF

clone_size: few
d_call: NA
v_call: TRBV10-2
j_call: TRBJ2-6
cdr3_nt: TGCGCCAGCAGTGAGGGGTTCCCTGGGGCCAACGTCCTGACTTTC
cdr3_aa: CASSEGFPGANVLTF

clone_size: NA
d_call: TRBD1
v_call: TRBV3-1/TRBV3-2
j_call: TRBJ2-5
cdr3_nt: TGTGCCAGCAGCCGGGGACAGCAAGAGACCCAGTACTTC
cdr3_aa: CASSRGQQETQYF

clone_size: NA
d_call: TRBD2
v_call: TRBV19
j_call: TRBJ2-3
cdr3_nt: TGTGCCAGTAGTACCCAGCGGGGGGCCCTGGACTCCACAGATACGCAGTATTTT
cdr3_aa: CASSTQRGALDSTDTQYF

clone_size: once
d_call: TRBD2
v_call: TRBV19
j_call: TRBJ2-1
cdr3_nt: TGTGCCAGTGGTAGCGGGAGGGGCAATGAGCAGTTCTTC
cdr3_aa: CASGSGRGNEQFF

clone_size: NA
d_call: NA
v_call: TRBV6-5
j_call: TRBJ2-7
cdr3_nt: TGTGCCAGCAGAGTACGGACCATCGCCTACGAGCAGTACTTC
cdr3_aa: CASRVRTIAYEQYF

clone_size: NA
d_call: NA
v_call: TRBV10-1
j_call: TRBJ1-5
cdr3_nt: TGCGCCAGCAGTGAGTCGACCGGTATCAATCAGCCCCAGCATTTT
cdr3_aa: CASSESTGINQPQHF

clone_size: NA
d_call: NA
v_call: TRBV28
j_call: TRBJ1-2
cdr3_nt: TGTGCCAGCTCGGGCGTCGGGGGGGCCTCCTATGGCTACACCTTC
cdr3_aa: CASSGVGGASYGYTF

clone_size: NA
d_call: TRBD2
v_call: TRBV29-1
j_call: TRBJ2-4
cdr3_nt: TGCAGCGTTTTGGGTGGGGGGGACAAAAACATTCAGTACTTC
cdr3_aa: CSVLGGGDKNIQYF

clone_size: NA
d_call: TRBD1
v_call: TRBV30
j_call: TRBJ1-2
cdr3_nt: TGTGCCTCACAAAGGGGGCGAAGAATCTATGGCTACACCTTC
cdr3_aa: CASQRGRRIYGYTF

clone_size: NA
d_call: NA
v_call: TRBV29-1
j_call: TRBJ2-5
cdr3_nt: TGCAGCGTTGATTACAGGGACCAAGAGACCCAGTACTTC
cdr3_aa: CSVDYRDQETQYF

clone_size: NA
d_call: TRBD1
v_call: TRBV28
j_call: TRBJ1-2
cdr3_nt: TGTGCCAGCAGTTTGCAGGGGGCATGGAATGGCTACACCTTC
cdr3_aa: CASSLQGAWNGYTF

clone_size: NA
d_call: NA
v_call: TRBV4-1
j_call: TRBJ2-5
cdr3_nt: TGCGCCAGCAGCCCACGCCGGGACTTCCAAGAGACCCAGTACTTC
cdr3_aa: CASSPRRDFQETQYF

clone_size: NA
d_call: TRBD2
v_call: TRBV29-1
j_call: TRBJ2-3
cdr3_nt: TGCAGCGCGGGAGGGCCGGCCAGACAGGGCACAGATACGCAGTATTTT
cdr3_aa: CSAGGPARQGTDTQYF

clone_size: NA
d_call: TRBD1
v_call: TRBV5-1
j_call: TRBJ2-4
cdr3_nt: TGCGCCAGCAGCCAAGGGACAGGGGAGGGGATTCAGTACTTC
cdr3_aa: CASSQGTGEGIQYF

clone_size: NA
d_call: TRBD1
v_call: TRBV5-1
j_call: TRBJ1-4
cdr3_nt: TGCGCCAGCAGCTCGAAGGGACAGGGTAATGAAAAACTGTTTTTT
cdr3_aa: CASSSKGQGNEKLFF

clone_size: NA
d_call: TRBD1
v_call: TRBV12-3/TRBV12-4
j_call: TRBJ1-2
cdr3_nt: TGTGCCAGCACTTCCGGACAGGGCGGCGGCTACACCTTC
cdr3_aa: CASTSGQGGGYTF

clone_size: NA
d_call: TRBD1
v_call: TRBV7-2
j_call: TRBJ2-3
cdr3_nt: TGTGCCAGTAACGACAGGGGGCTTACAGATACGCAGTATTTT
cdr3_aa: CASNDRGLTDTQYF

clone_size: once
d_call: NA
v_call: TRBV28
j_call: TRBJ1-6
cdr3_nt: TGTGCCAGCAGTTTAACGAGAGGGGGATTCACCCTCCACTTT
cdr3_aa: CASSLTRGGFTLHF